This T cell receptor beta chain was sequenced in a study of shared clonotypes between healthy human individuals. Ten immunoSEQ deep assay plates were used to sequence unsorted PBMC DNA. Measured with immunoSEQ multiplex PCR; TCRdb has only the in-frame clones, and not every one. The sample includes about half a million clones, 79% of them seen just once. The CDR3 extends over 13 amino acids. Losses at the gene ends were 8 bases for V and 5 bases for J; bases not matched to a gene: 5. CDR1 and CDR2 from the germline V gene are MNHEY and SVGAGI. The V and J genes are TRBV6-5 and TRBJ2-5; 10 positions match TRBD2. This receptor was taken from a woman aged 40 to 50 in good health. Some clones in this sample may be carry-over from other donors' samples. Sequenced material: PBMCs. In DNA, the CDR3 is TGTGCCAGCGCTCTAGCGGGAGCCGAGACCCAGTACTTC. It yields the protein CASALAGAETQYF.